Following are 13 T cell receptor beta chains from one sample sequenced in a study of neoadjuvant anti-PD-1 for oral cavity cancer. The assay was immunoSEQ multiplex PCR, and TCRdb's table has in-frame clones only and misses some. The sample has approximately 20,000 clones, roughly three quarters seen once; the top ten hold approximately 2.7%. Sequencing was performed on PBMCs, taken before nivolumab (anti-PD-1) treatment. The receptors were gathered from a person aged 35-79 years with oral cavity squamous cell carcinoma.

This sequence joins TRBV28 and TRBJ1-3, with D unresolved. The CDR3 loop spans 15 amino acids. CDR1 MDHEN and CDR2 SYDVKM come from the germline V gene. V lost 2 bases and J lost 4, with 12 bases in between. CDR3 nucleotides: TGTGCCAGCAGTTTAAAACAGCTCATGGGAAACACCATATATTTT. Translated, it gives CASSLKQLMGNTIYF.

For the CDR3, the DNA is TGTGCCATCAGTGAGGGTTGGGACAGGTACAATGAGCAGTTCTTC. It translates to CAISEGWDRYNEQFF. The chain couples TRBV10-3 to TRBJ2-1, with 8 bases fitting TRBD1. CDR1 is ENHRY, CDR2 SYGVKD, per germline. V gave up 2 bases and J gave up 4 bases; unmatched junction bases: 4. The length of the CDR3 is 15 residues.

The rearrangement links TRBV30 to TRBJ1-4; D remains ambiguous. Germline CDR1 GTSNPN, CDR2 SVGIG (reference sequence). The length of the CDR3 is 12 residues. V lost 8 bases to trimming and J lost 4 bases, with 11 bases between them. CDR3 in amino acids: CASGRVNEKLFF. CDR3 DNA sequence: TGTGCCAGTGGACGGGTTAATGAAAAACTGTTTTTT.

J is TRBJ2-5 and V is TRBV5-1; 13 bases map to TRBD2. The CDR3 consists of 19 residues. The J segment lost 6 bases and the V segment lost 0 bases, leaving 14 bases of the junction unmatched. CDR1 and CDR2 from the germline V gene are SGHRS and YFSETQ. The CDR3 region has the DNA TGCGCCAGCAGCTTGGGACCCCCGGGACTAGCGGGAAGGGAACAGACCCAGTACTTC. This gives the protein CASSLGPPGLAGREQTQYF.

The V call is TRBV6-1, the J call TRBJ2-1; no definite D call. Trimming stripped 2 bases from V and 1 base from J, with 9 bases between. Per germline, CDR1 MNHNS and CDR2 SASEGT. CDR3 length: 15 residues. The DNA of the CDR3 is TGTGCCAGCAGTGAAACCACAAGATCCTACAATGAGCAGTTCTTC. Its translation is CASSETTRSYNEQFF.

This chain links TRBV6-5 with TRBJ1-4; D is unresolved. Trimming left V 6 bases short and J 6 bases short, with 11 bases between. The germline CDR1 and CDR2 sequences are MNHEY and SVGAGI. The CDR3 extends over 13 amino acids. In DNA form, the CDR3 reads TGTGCCAGCAGAACCAGTAGGGATGAAAAACTGTTTTTT. Amino acid sequence: CASRTSRDEKLFF.

Regarding this clone: The junction differs from germline at one of its ends, possibly a read error. The gene calls are TRBV11-3 and TRBJ2-3; D unresolved. CDR3 length: 12 residues. Germline values: CDR1 SGHNT, CDR2 YENEEA. The CDR3 nucleotides are TGTGCCAACAGCCTGTTCACAGATACGCAGTATTTT. Translation: CANSLFTDTQYF.

The chain couples TRBV29-1 to TRBJ2-7; 9 nucleotides match TRBD1. V lost 8 bases to trimming and J lost 3 bases; unmatched junction nucleotides: 5. This CDR3 has 12 residues. CDR1 and CDR2 from the germline V gene are SQVTM and ANQGSEA. CDR3 protein: CSTRDRDYEQYF. The DNA of the CDR3 is TGCAGCACCCGGGACAGGGACTACGAGCAGTACTTC.

This clone showed up just a few times. The chain uses TRBV7-9 and TRBJ2-2, with 9 bases fitting TRBD2. In germline, CDR1 is SEHNR, CDR2 FQNEAQ (reference sequence). V was clipped by 1 base and J by 3 bases; unmatched bases: 9. The CDR3 is 18 residues long. The CDR3 sequence is CASSLEISGSIDTGELFF. The CDR3 region has the DNA TGTGCCAGCAGCTTAGAGATTAGCGGGAGTATAGACACCGGGGAGCTGTTTTTT.

V usage is TRBV6-5 and J usage is TRBJ2-1; D may be TRBD2 (5 bases). The germline gives CDR1 MNHEY, CDR2 SVGAGI. The CDR3 is made up of 12 amino acids. V lost 8 bases to trimming and J lost 5 bases, with 10 bases between them. The CDR3, as DNA: TGTGCCAGCCAGCGGAAAGACAATGAGCAGTTCTTC. It specifies CASQRKDNEQFF.

The chain employs TRBV5-1 and TRBJ2-6, with D unresolved. This CDR3 comprises 16 residues. V lost 0 bases and J lost 2, with 9 bases in between. CDR1 and CDR2 (germline): SGHRS, YFSETQ. The CDR3 region is CASSLVLGPGANVLTF. CDR3 DNA: TGCGCCAGCAGCTTGGTCCTTGGCCCTGGGGCCAACGTCCTGACTTTC.

This clone was counted a few times. The genes are TRBV7-9 and TRBJ1-1, with D perhaps TRBD1 (6 bases). Per germline, CDR1 SEHNR and CDR2 FQNEAQ (reference sequence). Trimming left V 2 bases short and J 0 bases short, with 10 bases between. This CDR3 region has 15 residues. The CDR3 DNA reads as TGTGCCAGCAGCTTATGGAACAGGGTGAACACTGAAGCTTTCTTT. The encoded protein is CASSLWNRVNTEAFF.

The chain employs TRBV9 and TRBJ2-7; 8 bases fit TRBD1. Trimming removed 0 bases from V and 6 bases from J; junction bases left unmatched: 5. Germline lookup yields CDR1 SGDLS and CDR2 YYNGEE. There are 14 residues in the CDR3. The CDR3 sequence is CASSVEGQVGEQYF. The CDR3 DNA sequence: TGTGCCAGCAGCGTAGAGGGACAGGTAGGCGAGCAGTACTTC. Looking up the rest from reference TRBV9 and TRBJ2-7 gives the full variable domain: DSGVTQTPKHLITATGQRVTLRCSPRSGDLSVYWYQQSLDQGLQFLIQYYNGEERAKGNILERFSAQQFPDLHSELNLSSLELGDSALYFCASSVEGQVGEQYFGPGTRLTVT.